This T cell receptor beta chain is from a study of blood T cell repertoires in COVID-19. Libraries were prepared by immunoSEQ multiplex PCR; TCRdb keeps only in-frame clonotypes and omits some of them. The profile covers around 250,000 clones, with 82% appearing a single time and 2.5% to 3.5% taken by the ten largest. The CDR3 runs 12 residues. Trimming shortened V by 11 bases and J by 0 bases, and 10 bases separated the two germline ends. The germline V gene has CDR1 SNHLY and CDR2 FYNNEI. This clone was found a few times. The chain carries TRBV2 and TRBJ1-1; no clear D. This sequence was found in a woman aged 18-29 years with acute or convalescent COVID-19. The sequenced material came from peripheral blood. CDR3 DNA: TGTGCCGGTCAGATTTTGAACACTGAAGCTTTCTTT. Translation gives CAGQILNTEAFF.